A selection of T cell receptor beta chains follows, all from one sample in a study of CD8 T cells in Susac syndrome. Via MiXCR, TCRdb re-called the immunoSEQ multiplex PCR reads, giving one row per CDR3 protein. Among 180,000 or so distinct CDR3 sequences, more than 90% were seen once, and the ten largest hold roughly 0.15%. The sample was CD4+ T cells from PBMCs. The receptors stem from a human donor in good health. Each CDR3 is given with its conserved first and last residue. Each record gives: V gene, clone size, D gene, J gene, CDR3 length, CDR3 DNA, CDR3 protein. A D gene is named only where the DNA matches it firmly. Size is omitted from some rows. Given values are once, few, many or a class for expanded clones.

v_gene: TRBV5-6; abundance: NA; d_gene: TRBD2; j_gene: TRBJ2-3; len: 16; CDR3nt: TGTGCCAGCAGCTTGAATCCAGCGGGGGCGGGAGATACGCAGTATTTT; CDR3aa: CASSLNPAGAGDTQYF
v_gene: TRBV12-3/TRBV12-4; abundance: NA; d_gene: NA; j_gene: TRBJ1-2; len: 13; CDR3nt: TGTGCCAGCAGCCTGCAGATAAGCTATGGCTACACCTTC; CDR3aa: CASSLQISYGYTF
v_gene: TRBV18; abundance: NA; d_gene: NA; j_gene: TRBJ2-3; len: 17; CDR3nt: TGTGCCAGCTCACCACCGAACAGGGCCACTAGCACAGATACGCAGTATTTT; CDR3aa: CASSPPNRATSTDTQYF
v_gene: TRBV29-1; abundance: once; d_gene: TRBD1; j_gene: TRBJ1-5; len: 14; CDR3nt: TGCAGCGTCAATACAGGGGGCCCGGGCCAGCCCCAGCATTTT; CDR3aa: CSVNTGGPGQPQHF
v_gene: TRBV28; abundance: NA; d_gene: NA; j_gene: TRBJ1-2; len: 13; CDR3nt: TGTGCCAGCAGCTCATCGCCAGGGCTGGGCTACACCTTC; CDR3aa: CASSSSPGLGYTF
v_gene: TRBV6-2/TRBV6-3; abundance: NA; d_gene: TRBD1; j_gene: TRBJ1-2; len: 13; CDR3nt: TGTGCCAGCAGTTACGACAGGGCGAATGGCTACACCTTC; CDR3aa: CASSYDRANGYTF
v_gene: TRBV3-1; abundance: NA; d_gene: TRBD1; j_gene: TRBJ2-3; len: 15; CDR3nt: TGTGCCAGCAGGCATTCCGGGACAGGGGGAGATACGCAGTATTTT; CDR3aa: CASRHSGTGGDTQYF
v_gene: TRBV2; abundance: NA; d_gene: TRBD1; j_gene: TRBJ2-1; len: 15; CDR3nt: TGTGCCAGCAGTTCAACCGGGACAGGCTACAATGAGCAGTTCTTC; CDR3aa: CASSSTGTGYNEQFF
v_gene: TRBV28; abundance: once; d_gene: TRBD1; j_gene: TRBJ1-6; len: 14; CDR3nt: TGTGCCAGCGGTACAGGGGGCGCGGAGTCACCCCTCCACTTT; CDR3aa: CASGTGGAESPLHF
v_gene: TRBV29-1; abundance: NA; d_gene: NA; j_gene: TRBJ2-3; len: 15; CDR3nt: TGCAGCGCCCGCTCGGGTGGGGCGGGCACAGATACGCAGTATTTT; CDR3aa: CSARSGGAGTDTQYF
v_gene: TRBV7-3; abundance: NA; d_gene: NA; j_gene: TRBJ1-6; len: 13; CDR3nt: TGTGCCAGCAGCTATAATGCTAATTCACCCCTCCACTTT; CDR3aa: CASSYNANSPLHF
v_gene: TRBV2; abundance: once; d_gene: NA; j_gene: TRBJ2-7; len: 13; CDR3nt: TGTGCCAGCAAGGATAGGGGCTCCTACGAGCAGTACTTC; CDR3aa: CASKDRGSYEQYF
v_gene: TRBV3-1; abundance: NA; d_gene: NA; j_gene: TRBJ1-1; len: 14; CDR3nt: TGTGCCAGCAGCCCACAGACAGGCCTGACGAAGGCTTTCTTT; CDR3aa: CASSPQTGLTKAFF
v_gene: TRBV7-2; abundance: NA; d_gene: NA; j_gene: TRBJ2-5; len: 14; CDR3nt: TGTGCCAGCAGCCACCCGGGCGGTGAAGAGACCCAGTACTTC; CDR3aa: CASSHPGGEETQYF
v_gene: TRBV6-2/TRBV6-3; abundance: NA; d_gene: NA; j_gene: TRBJ2-3; len: 13; CDR3nt: TGTGCCAGCACGACCGCCGCTTGGAACACGCAGTATTTT; CDR3aa: CASTTAAWNTQYF
v_gene: TRBV29-1; abundance: NA; d_gene: NA; j_gene: TRBJ2-5; len: 10; CDR3nt: TGCAGCGCGGGATGGGAGACCCAGTACTTC; CDR3aa: CSAGWETQYF
v_gene: TRBV15; abundance: NA; d_gene: NA; j_gene: TRBJ1-6; len: 13; CDR3nt: TGTGCCACCAGCAGAGAATGGAAATCACCCCTCCACTTT; CDR3aa: CATSREWKSPLHF
v_gene: TRBV5-1; abundance: NA; d_gene: TRBD1; j_gene: TRBJ2-5; len: 15; CDR3nt: TGCGCCAGCAGCTTTGACAGGGGGCTGGAAGAGACCCAGTACTTC; CDR3aa: CASSFDRGLEETQYF
v_gene: TRBV20-1; abundance: once; d_gene: TRBD2; j_gene: TRBJ2-3; len: 18; CDR3nt: TGCAGTGCTAGACACTTGCGCATAGCGGGGGGATTCACAGATACGCAGTATTTT; CDR3aa: CSARHLRIAGGFTDTQYF
v_gene: TRBV6-2/TRBV6-3; abundance: NA; d_gene: NA; j_gene: TRBJ1-5; len: 12; CDR3nt: TGTGCCAGCAGTTGGGGTGGAGGGCCCCAGCATTTT; CDR3aa: CASSWGGGPQHF
v_gene: TRBV11-2; abundance: NA; d_gene: NA; j_gene: TRBJ2-3; len: 14; CDR3nt: TGTGCCAGCAGCTTATCCCTCAACACAGATACGCAGTATTTT; CDR3aa: CASSLSLNTDTQYF
v_gene: TRBV20-1; abundance: NA; d_gene: NA; j_gene: TRBJ2-7; len: 11; CDR3nt: TGCAGTGCTAGAGATATGGGGGAGCAGTACTTC; CDR3aa: CSARDMGEQYF
v_gene: TRBV20-1; abundance: NA; d_gene: NA; j_gene: TRBJ1-1; len: 12; CDR3nt: TGCAGTGCTAGCGAGAGTATCGCTGAAGCTTTCTTT; CDR3aa: CSASESIAEAFF
v_gene: TRBV9; abundance: NA; d_gene: NA; j_gene: TRBJ1-6; len: 14; CDR3nt: TGTGCCAGCAGCGAGAGACAGTGGAATTCACCCCTCCACTTT; CDR3aa: CASSERQWNSPLHF
v_gene: TRBV24-1; abundance: NA; d_gene: TRBD1; j_gene: TRBJ2-5; len: 16; CDR3nt: TGTGCCACCAGTGATCCTAGAACAGGGGGCGGTGAGACCCAGTACTTC; CDR3aa: CATSDPRTGGGETQYF
v_gene: TRBV20-1; abundance: NA; d_gene: NA; j_gene: TRBJ2-3; len: 14; CDR3nt: TGCAGTGGCAGGTTGGGGCTAAACACAGATACGCAGTATTTT; CDR3aa: CSGRLGLNTDTQYF